This T cell receptor beta chain is from a study of cytomegalovirus exposure and HLA in healthy donors. Study-wide context: In terms of ancestry, the Caucasian-associated cluster contained roughly 80% of the approximately 400 genotyped donors. Study-wide points: The study assumed roughly uniform donor sequencing depth for presence/absence analyses.

The CDR3 loop spans 13 amino acids. Deletions cut 3 bases from V and 11 bases from J, with 11 bases between. Germline V gene data show CDR1 as SNHLY and CDR2 as FYNNEI. This clone came up a few times. What it recognizes is unknown. Both 60 Vbeta primers and 13 Jbeta primers went into the PCR. Using immunoSEQ multiplex PCR, the repertoire was profiled, and TCRdb retains in-frame clones only, with some absent. This sample yields some 120,000 clones, of which around 8.5% are seen a single time; 4.5% to 7% belongs to the top ten. Everyone who donated was a healthy bone marrow donor. This TCR came from a man aged 40-49 years in good health and CMV-seronegative. Sequences were obtained from PBMCs. J is TRBJ1-6 and V is TRBV2; D ambiguous. The CDR3 reads CASSEIGDPPLHF. CDR3 DNA: TGTGCCAGCAGTGAGATCGGGGATCCACCCCTCCACTTT.